These 26 T cell receptor beta chains originate from one sample sequenced in a study of early T cells in non-severe SARS-CoV-2 infection. MiXCR was run by TCRdb on the 5' RACE reads, yielding one entry per CDR3 protein. The data show about 48,000 distinct CDR3 sequences, with 7.7% seen just once and approximately 6.3% held by the top ten. Sequencing was carried out using whole blood. The receptors were gathered from an adult who was a healthcare worker with PCR-confirmed SARS-CoV-2 infection or an uninfected control (not recorded which).

This clonotype was counted ten times or more. The chain recombines TRBV20-1 with TRBJ1-2; D is uncertain. Germline CDR1 DFQATT, CDR2 SNEGSKA (reference sequence). V lost 0 bases and J 5 bases, leaving 13 bases between the germline ends. The CDR3 spans 14 residues. The CDR3 spells CSARDPEWPYGYTF. In nucleotides, the CDR3 is TGCAGTGCTAGAGATCCCGAGTGGCCATATGGCTACACCTTC.

Ten or more counts support this clonotype. The chain has TRBV20-1 and TRBJ2-7, with 7 bases fitting TRBD1. Germline V CDR1 and CDR2: DFQATT, SNEGSKA (reference sequence). Trimming cost V 6 bases and J 1 base; bases outside gene matches: 12. The CDR3 has 15 residues. The CDR3 coding sequence is TGCAGTGCCAAGGACAGGCTTCTCTTTTCCTACGAGCAGTACTTC. Translated, it gives CSAKDRLLFSYEQYF.

The chain joins TRBV20-1 to TRBJ1-6; TRBD1 aligns across 9 bases. CDR3 length: 13 residues. Germline loops: CDR1 DFQATT, CDR2 SNEGSKA (reference sequence). With 6 bases clipped from V and 5 bases from J, the junction kept 2 bases outside the gene matches. CDR3 loop: CSAWTGDNSPLHF. CDR3 nucleotides: TGCAGTGCCTGGACAGGGGATAATTCACCCCTCCACTTT.

This clonotype was seen ten or more times. J is TRBJ1-1 and V is TRBV28; D unclear. This CDR3 is built from 16 residues. V lost 0 bases and J lost 1, with 12 bases in between. CDR1 MDHEN and CDR2 SYDVKM come from the germline V gene. This CDR3 reads CASSLWAVNTNTEAFF. CDR3 in DNA: TGTGCCAGCAGTTTATGGGCAGTTAATACGAACACTGAAGCTTTCTTT.

The gene calls are TRBV18 and TRBJ1-3, with no clear D. Trimming stripped 0 bases from V and 0 bases from J, with 9 bases between. Germline-derived CDR1 and CDR2 are KGHSH and LQKENI. The CDR3 loop spans 16 amino acids. The CDR3 here is CASSPPRVTSGNTIYF. The CDR3 region has the DNA TGTGCCAGCTCACCACCGAGGGTTACCTCTGGAAACACCATATATTTT. Based on the CDR3 plus reference TRBV18 and TRBJ1-3, the full variable domain is NAGVMQNPRHLVRRRGQEARLRCSPMKGHSHVYWYRQLPEEGLKFMVYLQKENIIDESGMPKERFSAEFPKEGPSILRIQQVVRGDSAAYFCASSPPRVTSGNTIYFGEGSWLTVV.

The chain is built from TRBV6-5 and TRBJ2-6; tentatively, D is TRBD1 (5 bases). This CDR3 contains 18 residues. V was trimmed by 0 bases and J by 3 bases, leaving 15 bases between them. The germline gives CDR1 MNHEY, CDR2 SVGAGI. The CDR3 DNA sequence: TGTGCCAGCAGTTACTCTGCAGGGTCTCCGAGTGGGGCCAACGTCCTGACTTTC. Translation gives CASSYSAGSPSGANVLTF.

This clonotype was recorded many times. The rearrangement uses TRBV28 and TRBJ2-7; either TRBD1 or TRBD2 may supply D (5 bases each). The germline CDR1 and CDR2 sequences are MDHEN and SYDVKM. The CDR3 runs 13 residues. The V gene lost 9 bases and the J gene lost 0 bases, with 12 bases spanning the gap. Here the CDR3 reads CASLRDVSYEQYF. CDR3 sequence (DNA): TGTGCCAGTCTACGGGACGTCTCCTACGAGCAGTACTTC. Supplemented by reference TRBV28 and TRBJ2-7, the full variable domain reads DVKVTQSSRYLVKRTGEKVFLECVQDMDHENMFWYRQDPGLGLRLIYFSYDVKMKEKGDIPEGYSVSREKKERFSLILESASTNQTSMYLCASLRDVSYEQYFGPGTRLTVT.

This clonotype was seen many times. The V and J genes are TRBV3-1 and TRBJ2-5, with D possibly matching TRBD1 (7 bases). Per the germline V gene, CDR1 is LGHDT and CDR2 is YNNKEL (reference sequence). Trimming took 8 bases from V and 2 from J, leaving 21 bases between them. The CDR3 runs 16 residues. CDR3 sequence reads: CASEMNRRGPQETQYF. CDR3 nucleotide sequence: TGTGCCAGCGAAATGAATCGGAGGGGGCCGCAAGAGACCCAGTACTTC.

This clonotype has ten or more counts. The chain is built from TRBV24-1 and TRBJ1-1; D possibly corresponds to TRBD1 (5 bases). Trimming removed 0 bases at V and 1 base at J, with 17 bases between. There are 18 residues in the CDR3. Germline CDR1 is KGHDR and CDR2 is SFDVKD. DNA of the CDR3: TGTGCCACCAGTGATTTGCGGGCACCAGAGGGGCCGAACACTGAAGCTTTCTTT. The encoded protein is CATSDLRAPEGPNTEAFF.

Ten or more counts support this clonotype. J is TRBJ1-1 and V is TRBV6-1, with TRBD1 matching over 9 bases. V lost 10 bases, J lost 4 bases, and 13 bases stayed unmatched. Germline assignment: CDR1 MNHNS and CDR2 SASEGT. The CDR3 extends over 15 amino acids. CDR3 sequence reads: CATPGQGSFGTEAFF. The CDR3, as DNA: TGTGCCACCCCGGGACAGGGCAGTTTCGGCACTGAAGCTTTCTTT.

This clonotype was detected ten times or more. The genes are TRBV2 and TRBJ2-7; D is ambiguous. V shed 7 bases and J shed 3 bases, with 10 bases lying between them. The V gene's germline CDR1 is SNHLY and CDR2 FYNNEI. The CDR3 spans 12 residues. CDR3 amino acids: CASTDNYYEQYF. The CDR3 DNA follows: TGTGCCAGCACTGACAATTACTACGAGCAGTACTTC. Complete variable domain (other parts from reference TRBV2 and TRBJ2-7): EPEVTQTPSHQVTQMGQEVILRCVPISNHLYFYWYRQILGQKVEFLVSFYNNEISEKSEIFDDQFSVERPDGSNFTLKIRSTKLEDSAMYFCASTDNYYEQYFGPGTRLTVT.

Details on this clonotype: It may be a read error: a sequence one base away is much more abundant. The rearrangement uses TRBV7-9 and TRBJ1-1; D remains ambiguous. The germline V gene encodes CDR1 SEHNR and CDR2 FQNEAQ (reference sequence). The CDR3 has 13 residues. In DNA, the CDR3 is TGTGTCAGCAGTCAATGGACGGTCGGCGGAGCTTTCTTT. Translation: CVSSQWTVGGAFF.

This clonotype was observed a handful of times. The genes are TRBV29-1 and TRBJ2-5; tentative D call: TRBD1 (5 bases). CDR1 and CDR2 from the germline V gene are SQVTM and ANQGSEA. This CDR3 contains 13 residues. V was clipped by 7 bases and J by 4 bases, with 16 bases between them. CDR3 region: CSAQGGRGETQYF. Written as DNA, the CDR3 is TGCAGCGCCCAGGGTGGAAGAGGAGAGACCCAGTACTTC.

This clonotype was detected many times. The genes are TRBV20-1 and TRBJ1-2, with D tentatively TRBD1 (6 bases). V shed 1 base and J shed 0 bases, with 15 bases lying between them. From germline, CDR1 is DFQATT and CDR2 SNEGSKA (reference sequence). This CDR3 region has 16 residues. The CDR3 nucleotides read TGCAGTGCTAGAGTCGCGTCGGGGGCGACTAACTATGGCTACACCTTC. This codes for CSARVASGATNYGYTF.

This clonotype came up many times. This sequence joins TRBV9 and TRBJ1-1, with TRBD1 matching 8 bases. Germline CDR1 SGDLS, CDR2 YYNGEE. V gave up 4 bases and J gave up 0 bases; unmatched junction bases: 8. The CDR3 has 16 amino acids. The CDR3 DNA is TGTGCCAGCAGCTCGAGGACAGGGTTGATGAACACTGAAGCTTTCTTT. Translation gives CASSSRTGLMNTEAFF.

The chain employs TRBV10-2 and TRBJ2-1, with 13 positions matching TRBD2. The CDR3 is 16 amino acids. The junction had 12 bases not matched to a gene; V was cut back by 6 bases and J by 10 bases. Germline V CDR1 and CDR2: WSHSY, SAAADI. This CDR3 reads CASRAVGLAGAQEQFF. The CDR3 region has the DNA TGCGCCAGCAGGGCTGTTGGACTAGCGGGGGCACAAGAGCAGTTCTTC.

This chain uses TRBV29-1 with TRBJ1-1, with D perhaps TRBD1 (6 bases). Germline V gives CDR1 SQVTM, CDR2 ANQGSEA. V gave up 4 bases and J gave up 2 bases, with 8 bases separating them. The CDR3 has 12 residues. The CDR3 region has the DNA TGCAGCGTTGTGGGACAAAACACTGAAGCTTTCTTT. This gives the protein CSVVGQNTEAFF.

The CDR3 nucleotides are TGCAGCGTCAGACCGGGACAGACCTACGAGCAGTACTTC. Translating it yields CSVRPGQTYEQYF. V usage is TRBV29-1 and J usage is TRBJ2-7; 7 bases match TRBD1. Germline assignment: CDR1 SQVTM and CDR2 ANQGSEA. The CDR3 covers 13 residues. The V gene end was trimmed by 6 bases and the J gene end by 2 bases; junction bases not matched to a gene: 7.

This clonotype was recorded at least ten times. The J gene is TRBJ2-7, the V gene TRBV28; TRBD1 matches at 9 bases. The CDR3 contains 14 residues. The germline gives CDR1 MDHEN, CDR2 SYDVKM. Unmatched junction bases numbered 3, after V lost 3 bases and J lost 3 bases. Here the CDR3 DNA reads TGTGCCAGCAGTTTCCGGGACAGGGTCTACGAGCAGTACTTC. The encoded protein is CASSFRDRVYEQYF. The whole variable domain, remainder taken from reference TRBV28 and TRBJ2-7, is DVKVTQSSRYLVKRTGEKVFLECVQDMDHENMFWYRQDPGLGLRLIYFSYDVKMKEKGDIPEGYSVSREKKERFSLILESASTNQTSMYLCASSFRDRVYEQYFGPGTRLTVT.

This clonotype came up many times. Here the CDR3 reads CASSQDTGPGQPQHF. CDR3 DNA: TGTGCCAGCAGCCAAGATACAGGGCCCGGTCAGCCCCAGCATTTT. This chain connects TRBV3-1 to TRBJ1-5; tentatively, D is TRBD1 (6 bases). V was clipped by 0 bases and J by 6 bases, with 12 bases between them. The CDR3 is 15 residues long. Per the germline V gene, CDR1 is LGHDT and CDR2 is YNNKEL (reference sequence).

The rearrangement links TRBV20-1 to TRBJ1-5, with TRBD1 identical over 8 bases. The CDR3 covers 14 residues. V lost 4 bases to trimming and J lost 4 bases; unmatched junction nucleotides: 6. CDR1 is DFQATT and CDR2 is SNEGSKA in the germline V gene (reference sequence). CDR3 DNA: TGCAGTGCTACAGCGGACAGGGAGAATCAGCCCCAGCATTTT. It specifies CSATADRENQPQHF.

This clonotype has at least ten counts. This chain joins TRBV4-2 and TRBJ2-3; maybe TRBD2 (5 bases). V lost 2 bases to trimming and J lost 2 bases, with 8 bases between them. This CDR3 is 14 amino acids long. The germline gives CDR1 LGHNA, CDR2 YNFKEQ. CDR3 protein: CASSQLGLTDTQYF. The CDR3 nucleotides read TGTGCCAGCAGCCAATTAGGACTCACAGATACGCAGTATTTT.

The table lists this clonotype with many counts. The chain has TRBV6-2 or TRBV6-3 and TRBJ2-1; D is unresolved. This CDR3 contains 11 residues. Trimming took off 2 bases at V and 10 bases at J, with 6 bases between the two ends. The germline V gene has CDR1 MNHEY and CDR2 SVGEGT. Written as DNA, the CDR3 is TGTGCCAGCAGTTACGGATGGGAGCAGTTCTTC. It translates to CASSYGWEQFF.

Ten or more counts support this clonotype. The rearrangement joins TRBV7-9 to TRBJ1-2; possible D gene TRBD1, 5 bases. Germline CDR1 and CDR2: SEHNR and FQNEAQ (reference sequence). The CDR3 has 15 residues. Trimming pared 1 base from V and 3 bases from J, leaving 12 bases between. The CDR3 is CASSLGQGLDYGYTF. The CDR3, as DNA: TGTGCCAGCAGCTTAGGGCAGGGACTAGACTATGGCTACACCTTC.

There are many counts of this clonotype. The chain couples TRBV6-7 to TRBJ1-1, with D unresolved. TRBV6-7 qualifies as an ORF whose function is uncertain. V lost 6 bases and J lost 1, with 15 bases in between. CDR3 length equals 15 residues. The CDR3 bases are TGTGCCAGCAGGTCCTTAGATGGGGAGAACACTGAAGCTTTCTTT. It yields the protein CASRSLDGENTEAFF.

The chain links TRBV28 to TRBJ2-7; no firm D call. This CDR3 is 14 amino acids long. V gave up 7 bases and J gave up 2 bases, with 15 bases separating them. In germline, CDR1 is MDHEN, CDR2 SYDVKM. For the CDR3, the DNA is TGTGCCAGCAACCCCGGACCGACCCCCTACGAGCAGTACTTC. Translation: CASNPGPTPYEQYF.